This T cell receptor (beta chain) comes out of a study of CD8 T cells in ankylosing spondylitis. Overall study findings and caveats: A TCR beta motif made of 7 to 9 highly homologous variants seemed typical of ankylosing spondylitis blood.

The V and J ends lost 5 bases and 1 base, in that order; junction bases with no gene match: 4. The CDR3 extends over 14 amino acids. In its sample, this clonotype was seen a few times. Its antigen is unknown. Libraries for TCR beta were made by quantitative 5'-RACE with molecular barcodes. TCRdb used MiXCR to reprocess the 5' RACE reads, holding one entry per CDR3 protein. The data contain about 450,000 distinct CDR3 sequences, around 26% of them singletons. The chain links TRBV12-3 or TRBV12-4 to TRBJ1-2; 7 bases match TRBD1. The sample was blood, either unsorted or a sorted T cell fraction (not recorded which). The origin of this receptor is a male donor with ankylosing spondylitis. The CDR3 here is CASSPDRDNYGYTF. The CDR3 DNA follows: TGTGCCAGCAGTCCAGACAGGGATAACTATGGCTACACCTTC.